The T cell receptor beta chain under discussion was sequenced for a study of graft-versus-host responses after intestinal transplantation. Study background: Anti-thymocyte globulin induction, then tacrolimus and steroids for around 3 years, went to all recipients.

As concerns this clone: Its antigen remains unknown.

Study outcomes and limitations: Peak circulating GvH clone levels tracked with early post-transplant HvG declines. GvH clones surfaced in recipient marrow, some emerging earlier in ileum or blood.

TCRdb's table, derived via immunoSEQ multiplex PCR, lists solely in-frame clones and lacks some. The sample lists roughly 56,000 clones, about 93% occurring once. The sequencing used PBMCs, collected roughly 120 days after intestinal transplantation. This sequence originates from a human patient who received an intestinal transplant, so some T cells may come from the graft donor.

The CDR3 sequence: CASIRTGAGEQYF. As DNA, the CDR3 is TGTGCCAGCATCCGGACAGGGGCGGGCGAGCAGTACTTC. V usage is TRBV11-2 and J usage is TRBJ2-7; TRBD1 aligns across 9 bases. The germline CDR1 and CDR2 sequences are SGHAT and FQNNGV. V dropped 7 bases and J dropped 6; count of bases not matched to a gene: 7. This CDR3 spans 13 amino acids.